This is a list of T cell receptor beta chains from one sample in a study of blood T cells in healthy people across ages. TCRdb redid the calling of the 5' RACE reads with MiXCR, one entry per CDR3 protein. Here the sample spans 500,000 to 550,000 distinct CDR3 sequences, 24% being singletons. The same sample was also used in a study of T cells of mothers and their children.

What was sequenced was blood. The receptors shown here come from a boy between 5 and 17 years old in good health. Each CDR3 is given with its conserved first and last residue.

v_call	cdr3_length	j_call	cdr3_aa
TRBV4-2	15	TRBJ2-5	CASSQGEGDMETQYF
TRBV9	15	TRBJ2-1	CASNPGTSFYNEQFF
TRBV28	15	TRBJ2-7	CASRASTGGPYEQYF
TRBV7-9	16	TRBJ2-5	CASSPSLAGVVETQYF
TRBV6-2/TRBV6-3	19	TRBJ2-6	CASSYSLAVGASGANVLTF
TRBV12-3/TRBV12-4	15	TRBJ1-1	CASSSSRGMNTEAFF
TRBV28	14	TRBJ2-7	CASKEQGVTYEQYF
TRBV6-5	15	TRBJ1-1	CASRLRQGMNTEAFF
TRBV4-2	15	TRBJ2-7	CASSPDREPSYEQYF
TRBV5-1	14	TRBJ2-7	CASSSASGDGEQYF
TRBV28	15	TRBJ2-3	CASSFMGGRSNTQYF
TRBV16	18	TRBJ2-7	CASSQSPAGVIHPYEQYF
TRBV14	15	TRBJ1-2	CASSQVQGRIYGYTF
TRBV20-1	13	TRBJ2-7	CSASSAGPYEQYF
TRBV28	18	TRBJ2-6	CASRPAGTGFSGANVLTF
TRBV2	11	TRBJ1-2	CASSEGQPYTF
TRBV9	18	TRBJ1-1	CASSEADDRDDSLARAFF
TRBV12-5	17	TRBJ1-4	CPHYSPEEEATNEKLFF
TRBV12-3/TRBV12-4	14	-	CASSFRAGSHEQYF
TRBV12-3/TRBV12-4	16	TRBJ1-1	CASSFRGGGPNTEAFF
TRBV4-3	13	TRBJ1-1	CASSRRGDTEAFF
TRBV6-2/TRBV6-3	14	TRBJ2-4	CASSYSIAKNIQYF
TRBV7-2	13	TRBJ2-7	CASTRGDAYEQYF
TRBV12-3/TRBV12-4	17	TRBJ2-4	CASSLGPTWGTKNIQYF
TRBV3-1	13	TRBJ2-7	CASRRDSPYEQYF
TRBV6-2/TRBV6-3	13	TRBJ2-5	CASSYYLTETQYF
TRBV15	19	TRBJ2-4	CATPTYRPLQVWGKNIQYF
TRBV28	15	TRBJ2-7	CASSFTSGKAYEQYF
TRBV2	17	TRBJ2-3	CASTRDRGRSSTDTQYF
TRBV27	13	TRBJ2-2	CASGGQGVGELFF
TRBV6-1	13	TRBJ1-2	CASSEFEGNGYTF
TRBV3-1	13	TRBJ1-1	CASSQVGTSKAFF
TRBV7-9	13	TRBJ2-7	CASSFGQGFEQYF
TRBV7-9	14	TRBJ1-1	CASSLGGADTEAFF
TRBV20-1	13	-	CSADRTSEGEQYF
TRBV9	14	-	CASTPGTSGNEQFF
TRBV20-1	15	TRBJ1-4	CSARGQGTSNEKLFF
TRBV20-1	16	TRBJ1-1	CSAREPAGLWDTEAFF
TRBV27	15	TRBJ2-5	CASSLSDRVGETQYF
TRBV7-9	16	TRBJ2-5	CASSRITERVWETQYF
TRBV7-9	16	-	CASSSPRTDLNYEQYF
TRBV7-2	16	TRBJ2-5	CASSSPPPGSQETQYF